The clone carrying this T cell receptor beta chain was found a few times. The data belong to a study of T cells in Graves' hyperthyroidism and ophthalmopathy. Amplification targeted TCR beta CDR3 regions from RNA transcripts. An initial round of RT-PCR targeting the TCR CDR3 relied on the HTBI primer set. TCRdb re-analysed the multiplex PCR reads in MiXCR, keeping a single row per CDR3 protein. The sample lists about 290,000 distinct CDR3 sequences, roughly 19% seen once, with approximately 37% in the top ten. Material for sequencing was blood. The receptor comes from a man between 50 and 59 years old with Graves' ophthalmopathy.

The CDR3 protein is CASSTTVEQYF. CDR3 nucleotides: TGTGCCAGCAGTACGACGGTGGAGCAGTACTTC. The J gene is TRBJ2-7, the V gene TRBV12-3 or TRBV12-4; D not resolved. V gave up 5 bases and J gave up 7 bases, with 9 bases separating them. The CDR3 runs 11 residues.